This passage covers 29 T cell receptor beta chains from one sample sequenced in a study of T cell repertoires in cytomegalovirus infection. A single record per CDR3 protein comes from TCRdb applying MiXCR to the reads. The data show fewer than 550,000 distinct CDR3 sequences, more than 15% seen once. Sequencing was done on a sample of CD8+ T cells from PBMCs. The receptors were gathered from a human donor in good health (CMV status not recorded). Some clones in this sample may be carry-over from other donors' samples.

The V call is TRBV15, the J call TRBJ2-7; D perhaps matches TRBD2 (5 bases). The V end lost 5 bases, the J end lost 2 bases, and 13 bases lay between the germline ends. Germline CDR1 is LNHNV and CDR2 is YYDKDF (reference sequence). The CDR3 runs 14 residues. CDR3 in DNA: TGTGCCACCAGCGAGGGAAGCGAGACCTACGAGCAGTACTTC. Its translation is CATSEGSETYEQYF.

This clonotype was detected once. CDR3 in DNA: TGCGCCAGCACGGTGGGGGCGCATACTGAAGCTTTCTTT. It codes for CASTVGAHTEAFF. The chain is built from TRBV4-1 and TRBJ1-1; the D gene is possibly TRBD1 (6 bases). V shed 7 bases and J shed 5 bases, with 14 bases lying between them. The V gene's germline CDR1 is MGHRA and CDR2 YSYEKL. CDR3 length: 13 amino acids.

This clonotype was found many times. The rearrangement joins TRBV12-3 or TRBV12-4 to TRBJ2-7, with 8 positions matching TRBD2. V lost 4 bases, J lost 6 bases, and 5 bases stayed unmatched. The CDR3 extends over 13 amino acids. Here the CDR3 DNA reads TGTGCCAGCAGTTCGGGGGGGGCCGGCGAGCAGTACTTC. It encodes CASSSGGAGEQYF.

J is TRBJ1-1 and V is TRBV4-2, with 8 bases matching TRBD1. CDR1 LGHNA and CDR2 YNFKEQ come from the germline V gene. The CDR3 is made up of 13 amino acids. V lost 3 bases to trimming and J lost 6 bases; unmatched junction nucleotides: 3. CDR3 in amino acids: CASSHGQGPEAFF. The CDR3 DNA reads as TGTGCCAGCAGCCATGGACAGGGCCCTGAAGCTTTCTTT.

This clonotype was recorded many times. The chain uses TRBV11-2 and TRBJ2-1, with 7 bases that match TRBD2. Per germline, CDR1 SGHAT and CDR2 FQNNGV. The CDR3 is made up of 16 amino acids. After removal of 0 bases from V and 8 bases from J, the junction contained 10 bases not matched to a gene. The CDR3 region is CASSLEGGGPGDEQFF. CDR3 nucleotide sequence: TGTGCCAGCAGCTTAGAGGGGGGAGGGCCAGGAGATGAGCAGTTCTTC.

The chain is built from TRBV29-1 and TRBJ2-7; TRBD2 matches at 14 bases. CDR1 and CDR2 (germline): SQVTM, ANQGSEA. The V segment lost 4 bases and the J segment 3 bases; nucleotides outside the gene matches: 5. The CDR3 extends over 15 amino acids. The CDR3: CSVATSGRVGYEQYF. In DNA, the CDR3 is TGCAGCGTTGCGACTAGCGGGAGGGTGGGCTACGAGCAGTACTTC.

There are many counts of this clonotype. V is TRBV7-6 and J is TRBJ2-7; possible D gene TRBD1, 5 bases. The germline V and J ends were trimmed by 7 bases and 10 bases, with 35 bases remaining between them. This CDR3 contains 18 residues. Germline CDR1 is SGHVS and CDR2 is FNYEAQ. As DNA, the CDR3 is TGTGCCAGCACTTTAAGATCCAGGCCGGTCGCGAGTGTGGGGCTTCAGTACTTC. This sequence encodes CASTLRSRPVASVGLQYF.

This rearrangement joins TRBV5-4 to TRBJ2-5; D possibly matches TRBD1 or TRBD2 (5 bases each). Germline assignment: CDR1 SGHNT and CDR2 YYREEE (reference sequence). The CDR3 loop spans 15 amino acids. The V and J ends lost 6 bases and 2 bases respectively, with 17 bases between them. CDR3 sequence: CASTRGGQGQETQYF. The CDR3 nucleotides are TGTGCCAGCACCCGGGGTGGGCAGGGACAAGAGACCCAGTACTTC.

The CDR3 region is CASRNRGQSNQPQHF. CDR3 DNA: TGTGCCAGCAGGAACCGGGGACAAAGCAATCAGCCCCAGCATTTT. V usage is TRBV6-5 and J usage is TRBJ1-5; maybe TRBD1 (6 bases). The V end lost 6 bases, the J end lost 1 base, and 13 bases lay between the germline ends. The germline V gene encodes CDR1 MNHEY and CDR2 SVGAGI. The CDR3 has 15 residues.

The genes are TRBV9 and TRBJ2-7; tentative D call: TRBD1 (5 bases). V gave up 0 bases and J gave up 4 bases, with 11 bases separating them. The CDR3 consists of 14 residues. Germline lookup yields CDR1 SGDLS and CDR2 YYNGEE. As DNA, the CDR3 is TGTGCCAGCAGCGTAGGACAGAGAGATTACGAGCAGTACTTC. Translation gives CASSVGQRDYEQYF.

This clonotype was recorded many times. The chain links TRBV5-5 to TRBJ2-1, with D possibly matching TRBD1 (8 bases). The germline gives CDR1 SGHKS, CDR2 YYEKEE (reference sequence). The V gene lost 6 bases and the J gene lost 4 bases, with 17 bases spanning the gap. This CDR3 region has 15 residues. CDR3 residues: CASNGGGQDYNEQFF. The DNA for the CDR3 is TGTGCCAGCAATGGCGGGGGACAGGATTACAATGAGCAGTTCTTC. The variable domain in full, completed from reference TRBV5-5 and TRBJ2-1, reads DAGVTQSPTHLIKTRGQQVTLRCSPISGHKSVSWYQQVLGQGPQFIFQYYEKEERGRGNFPDRFSARQFPNYSSELNVNALLLGDSALYLCASNGGGQDYNEQFFGPGTRLTVL.

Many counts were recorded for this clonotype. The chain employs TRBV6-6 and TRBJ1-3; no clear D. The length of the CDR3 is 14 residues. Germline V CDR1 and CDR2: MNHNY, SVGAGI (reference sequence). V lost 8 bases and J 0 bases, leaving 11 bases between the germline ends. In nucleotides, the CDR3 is TGTGCCAGCGCCGCGGAGGGCTCTGGAAACACCATATATTTT. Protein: CASAAEGSGNTIYF.

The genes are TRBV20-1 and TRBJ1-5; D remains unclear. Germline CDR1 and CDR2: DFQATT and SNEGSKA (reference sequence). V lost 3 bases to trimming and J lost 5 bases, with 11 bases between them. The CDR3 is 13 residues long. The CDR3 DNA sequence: TGCAGTGCTAGGGGTTTTCGACATCAGCCCCAGCATTTT. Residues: CSARGFRHQPQHF.

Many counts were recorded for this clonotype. The CDR3 nucleotides read TGTGCCAGCAGACCCATTCTACTAGCGGGACACAATGAGCAGTTCTTC. This codes for CASRPILLAGHNEQFF. This chain connects TRBV28 to TRBJ2-1, with 10 nucleotides matching TRBD2. This CDR3 region has 16 residues. V lost 6 bases, J lost 5 bases, and 10 bases stayed unmatched. CDR1 and CDR2 from the germline V gene are MDHEN and SYDVKM.

The CDR3, as DNA: TGTGCCAGCACCGTCATCCACACTGAAGCTTTCTTT. The encoded protein is CASTVIHTEAFF. V and J are TRBV12-3 or TRBV12-4 and TRBJ1-1; D gene uncertain. The CDR3 is 12 amino acids. The V end was cut by 7 bases, the J end by 3 bases, with 9 bases between.

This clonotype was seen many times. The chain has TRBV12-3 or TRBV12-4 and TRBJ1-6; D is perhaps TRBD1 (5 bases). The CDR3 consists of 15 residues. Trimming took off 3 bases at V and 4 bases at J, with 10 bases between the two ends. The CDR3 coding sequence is TGTGCCAGCAGTTTTAGGGGACCTTATAATTCACCCCTCCACTTT. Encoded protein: CASSFRGPYNSPLHF.

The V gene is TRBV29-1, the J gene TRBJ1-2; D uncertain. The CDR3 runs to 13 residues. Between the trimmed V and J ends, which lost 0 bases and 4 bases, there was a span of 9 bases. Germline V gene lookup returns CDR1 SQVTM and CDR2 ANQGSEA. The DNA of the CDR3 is TGCAGCGTTGAAGAGCCGGACCTCTATGGCTACACCTTC. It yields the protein CSVEEPDLYGYTF.

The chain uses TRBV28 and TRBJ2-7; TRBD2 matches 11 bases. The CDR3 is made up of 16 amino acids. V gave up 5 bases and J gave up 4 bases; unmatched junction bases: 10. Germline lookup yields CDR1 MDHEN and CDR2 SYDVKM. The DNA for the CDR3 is TGTGCCAGCAGTCCTCGTTCTAGCGGGAGGCGATACGAGCAGTACTTC. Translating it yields CASSPRSSGRRYEQYF.

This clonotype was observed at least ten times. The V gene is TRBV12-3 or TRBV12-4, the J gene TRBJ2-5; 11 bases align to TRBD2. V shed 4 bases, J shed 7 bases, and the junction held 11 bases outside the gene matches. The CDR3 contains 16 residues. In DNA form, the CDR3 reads TGTGCCAGCAGTTCCTCACTAGCGGGAGAAGGCGGGACCCAGTACTTC. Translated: CASSSSLAGEGGTQYF.

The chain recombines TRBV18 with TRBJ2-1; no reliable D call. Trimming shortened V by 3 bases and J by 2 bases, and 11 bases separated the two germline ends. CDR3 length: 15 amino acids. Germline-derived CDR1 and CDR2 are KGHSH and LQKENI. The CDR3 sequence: CASSPWRKAYNEQFF. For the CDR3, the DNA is TGTGCCAGCTCACCCTGGCGGAAAGCCTACAATGAGCAGTTCTTC.

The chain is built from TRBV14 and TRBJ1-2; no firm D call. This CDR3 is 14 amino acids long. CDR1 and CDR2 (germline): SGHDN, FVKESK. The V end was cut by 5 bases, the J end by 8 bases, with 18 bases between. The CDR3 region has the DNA TGTGCCAGCAGCTCCGGGAGTCTGGTTAACGGCTACACCTTC. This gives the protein CASSSGSLVNGYTF.

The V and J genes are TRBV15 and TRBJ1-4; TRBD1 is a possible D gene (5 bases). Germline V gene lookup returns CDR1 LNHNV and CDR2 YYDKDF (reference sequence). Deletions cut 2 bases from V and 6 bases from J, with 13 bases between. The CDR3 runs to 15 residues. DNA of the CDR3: TGTGCCACCAGCAGAAGGGACTCGAGCCATGAAAAACTGTTTTTT. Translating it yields CATSRRDSSHEKLFF.

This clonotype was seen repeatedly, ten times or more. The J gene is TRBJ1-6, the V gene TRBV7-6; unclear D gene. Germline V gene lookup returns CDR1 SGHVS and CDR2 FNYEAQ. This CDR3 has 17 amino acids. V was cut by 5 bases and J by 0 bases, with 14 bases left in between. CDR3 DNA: TGTGCCAGCAGCCCAAAACCGGGGAGCTCCTATAATTCACCCCTCCACTTT. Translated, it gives CASSPKPGSSYNSPLHF.

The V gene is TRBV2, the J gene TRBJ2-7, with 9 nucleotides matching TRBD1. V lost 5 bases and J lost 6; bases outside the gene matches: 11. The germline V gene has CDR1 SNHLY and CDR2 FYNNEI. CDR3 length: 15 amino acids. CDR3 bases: TGTGCCAGCAGTTATGGACAGGGGACGGCTGGCGAGCAGTACTTC. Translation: CASSYGQGTAGEQYF.

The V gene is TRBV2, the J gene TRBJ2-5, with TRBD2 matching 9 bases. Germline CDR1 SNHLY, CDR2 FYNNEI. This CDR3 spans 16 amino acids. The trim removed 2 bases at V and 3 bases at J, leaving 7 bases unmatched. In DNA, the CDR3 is TGTGCCAGCAGTGAATTTCTAGCGGGGTTGGAAGAGACCCAGTACTTC. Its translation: CASSEFLAGLEETQYF.

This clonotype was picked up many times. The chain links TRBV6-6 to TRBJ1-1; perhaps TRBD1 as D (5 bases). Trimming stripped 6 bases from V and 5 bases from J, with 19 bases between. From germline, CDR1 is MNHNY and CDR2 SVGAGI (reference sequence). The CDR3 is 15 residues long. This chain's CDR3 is CASRGTDKRETEAFF. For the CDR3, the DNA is TGTGCCAGCAGGGGGACGGACAAGAGAGAAACTGAAGCTTTCTTT.

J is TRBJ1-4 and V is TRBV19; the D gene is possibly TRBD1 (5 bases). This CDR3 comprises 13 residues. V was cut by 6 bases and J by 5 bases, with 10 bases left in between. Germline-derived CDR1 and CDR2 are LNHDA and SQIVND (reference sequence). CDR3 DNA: TGTGCCAGTAGGGAGGGGCAGAATGAAAAACTGTTTTTT. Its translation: CASREGQNEKLFF.

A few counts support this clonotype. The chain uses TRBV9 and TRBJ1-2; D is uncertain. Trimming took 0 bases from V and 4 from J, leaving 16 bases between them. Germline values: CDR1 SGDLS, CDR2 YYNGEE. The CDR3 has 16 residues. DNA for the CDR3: TGTGCCAGCAGCGTAGGGACGGCGACCCCTCTCTATGGCTACACCTTC. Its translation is CASSVGTATPLYGYTF. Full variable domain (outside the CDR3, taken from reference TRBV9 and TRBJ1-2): DSGVTQTPKHLITATGQRVTLRCSPRSGDLSVYWYQQSLDQGLQFLIQYYNGEERAKGNILERFSAQQFPDLHSELNLSSLELGDSALYFCASSVGTATPLYGYTFGSGTRLTVV.

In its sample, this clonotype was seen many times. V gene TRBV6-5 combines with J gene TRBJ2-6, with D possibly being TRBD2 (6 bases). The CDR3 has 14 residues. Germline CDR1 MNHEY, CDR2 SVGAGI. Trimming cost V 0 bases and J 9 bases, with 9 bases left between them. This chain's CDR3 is CASSYSGEDNVLTF. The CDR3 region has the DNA TGTGCCAGCAGTTACTCAGGGGAGGACAACGTCCTGACTTTC.